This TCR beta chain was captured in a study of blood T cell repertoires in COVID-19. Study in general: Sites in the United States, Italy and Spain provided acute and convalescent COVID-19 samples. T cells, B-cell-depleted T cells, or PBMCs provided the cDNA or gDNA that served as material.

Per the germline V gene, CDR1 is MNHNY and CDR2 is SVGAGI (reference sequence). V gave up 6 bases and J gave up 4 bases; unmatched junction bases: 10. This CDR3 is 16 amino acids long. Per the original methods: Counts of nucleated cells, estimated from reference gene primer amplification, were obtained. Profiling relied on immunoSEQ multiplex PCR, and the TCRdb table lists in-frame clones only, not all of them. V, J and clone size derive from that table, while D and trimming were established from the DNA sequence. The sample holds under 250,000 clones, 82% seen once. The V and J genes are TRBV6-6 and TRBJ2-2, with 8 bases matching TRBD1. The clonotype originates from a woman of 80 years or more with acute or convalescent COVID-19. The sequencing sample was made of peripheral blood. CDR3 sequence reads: CASSPRQGKFTGELFF. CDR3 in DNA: TGTGCCAGCAGCCCCCGACAGGGGAAATTCACCGGGGAGCTGTTTTTT.